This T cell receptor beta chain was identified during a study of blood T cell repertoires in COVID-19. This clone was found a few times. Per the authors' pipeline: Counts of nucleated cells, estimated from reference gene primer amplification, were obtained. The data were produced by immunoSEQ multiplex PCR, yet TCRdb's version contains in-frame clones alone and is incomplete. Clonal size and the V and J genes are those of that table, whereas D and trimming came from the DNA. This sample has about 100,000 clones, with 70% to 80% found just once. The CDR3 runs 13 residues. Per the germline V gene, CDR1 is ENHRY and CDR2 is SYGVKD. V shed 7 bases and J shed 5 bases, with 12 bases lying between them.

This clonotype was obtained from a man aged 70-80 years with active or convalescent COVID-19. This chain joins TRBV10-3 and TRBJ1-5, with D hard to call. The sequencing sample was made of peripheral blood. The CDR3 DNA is TGTGCCATCAACGATCGGCGGGATCAGCCCCAGCATTTT. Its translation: CAINDRRDQPQHF.